This section outlines one TCR beta chain sequence together with its context. Its specificity is not known. Assay version v3.0 of immunoSEQ was used, and it was run at survey level. Clones were read by immunoSEQ multiplex PCR, and TCRdb kept only the in-frame ones, dropping some. The sample contains around 22,000 clones, around 83% of which appear only once. These data come from a study of long-term antiretroviral therapy in people with HIV. Turning to the study itself: The immediate-ART recommendation dates to 2015, and the earliest samples predate it by about a decade. Overall study results and limits: Documentation of ART adherence, viral resistance or therapy changes was absent. Subsequent to ART, diversity was augmented yet persisted below that of transplant donor controls.

Deletions cut 2 bases from V and 4 bases from J, with 17 bases between. Germline V lookup: CDR1 MNHEY, CDR2 SMNVEV (reference sequence). The CDR3 contains 16 residues. This chain links TRBV27 with TRBJ2-5, with D tentatively TRBD2 (6 bases). The sequence came from a man aged 18 to 30 with HIV. The sample consisted of unsorted PBMCs, taken 0.1 years before starting antiretroviral therapy. In DNA, the CDR3 is TGTGCCAGCAGTTTAATCCCGGGGAGGTTCGGAGAGACCCAGTACTTC. Protein sequence: CASSLIPGRFGETQYF.